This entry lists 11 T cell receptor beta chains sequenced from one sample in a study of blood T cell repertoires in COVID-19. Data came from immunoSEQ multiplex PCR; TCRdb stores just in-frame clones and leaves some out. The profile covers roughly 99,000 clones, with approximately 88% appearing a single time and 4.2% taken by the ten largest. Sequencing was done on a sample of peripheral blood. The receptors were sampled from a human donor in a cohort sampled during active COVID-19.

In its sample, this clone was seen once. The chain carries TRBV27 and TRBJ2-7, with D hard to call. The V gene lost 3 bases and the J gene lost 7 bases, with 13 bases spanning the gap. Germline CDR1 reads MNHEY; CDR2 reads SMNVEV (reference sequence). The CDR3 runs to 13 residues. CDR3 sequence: CASSFSPLQEQYF. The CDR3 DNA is TGTGCCAGCAGTTTTTCCCCCCTTCAGGAGCAGTACTTC.

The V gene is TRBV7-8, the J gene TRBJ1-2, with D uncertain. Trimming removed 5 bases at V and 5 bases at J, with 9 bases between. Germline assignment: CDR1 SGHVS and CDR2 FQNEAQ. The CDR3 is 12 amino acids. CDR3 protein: CASSPGSYGYTF. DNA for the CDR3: TGTGCCAGCAGCCCCGGGTCGTATGGCTACACCTTC. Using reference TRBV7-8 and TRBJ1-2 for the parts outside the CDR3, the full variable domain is GAGVSQSPRYKVAKRGQDVALRCDPISGHVSLFWYQQALGQGPEFLTYFQNEAQLDKSGLPSDRFFAERPEGSVSTLKIQRTQQEDSAVYLCASSPGSYGYTFGSGTRLTVV.

This CDR3 reads CASSSNGAGEAFF. The CDR3 region has the DNA TGTGCCAGCTCATCAAACGGGGCGGGGGAGGCTTTCTTT. The rearrangement joins TRBV18 to TRBJ1-1; possible D gene TRBD1, 5 bases. This CDR3 has 13 amino acids. The V gene lost 5 bases and the J gene lost 11 bases, with 18 bases spanning the gap. Per germline, CDR1 KGHSH and CDR2 LQKENI.

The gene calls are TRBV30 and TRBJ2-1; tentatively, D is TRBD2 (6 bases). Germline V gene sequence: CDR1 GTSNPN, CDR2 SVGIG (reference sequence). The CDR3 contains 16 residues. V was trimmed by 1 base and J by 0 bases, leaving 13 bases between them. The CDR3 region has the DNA TGTGCCTGGAGTGACGAGCGGGCCAGCTCCTACAATGAGCAGTTCTTC. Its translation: CAWSDERASSYNEQFF.

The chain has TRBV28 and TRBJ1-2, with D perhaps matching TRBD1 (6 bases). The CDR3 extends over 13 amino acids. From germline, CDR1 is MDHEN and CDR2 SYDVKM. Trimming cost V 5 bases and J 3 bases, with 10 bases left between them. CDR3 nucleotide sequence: TGTGCCAGCAGTCGCTCAGGGGACTATGGCTACACCTTC. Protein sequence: CASSRSGDYGYTF.

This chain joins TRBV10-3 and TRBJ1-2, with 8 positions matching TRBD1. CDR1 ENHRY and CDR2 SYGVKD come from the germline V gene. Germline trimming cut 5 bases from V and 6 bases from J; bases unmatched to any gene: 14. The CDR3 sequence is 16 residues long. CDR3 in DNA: TGTGCCATCAGTCCGGACAGGGACGGGGAGGTCCATGGCTACACCTTC. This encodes CAISPDRDGEVHGYTF.

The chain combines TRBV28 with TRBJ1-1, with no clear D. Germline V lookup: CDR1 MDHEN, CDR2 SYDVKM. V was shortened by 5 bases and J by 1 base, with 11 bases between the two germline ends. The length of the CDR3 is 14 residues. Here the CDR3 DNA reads TGTGCCAGCAGTGAACAGACCCCGAACACTGAAGCTTTCTTT. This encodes CASSEQTPNTEAFF.

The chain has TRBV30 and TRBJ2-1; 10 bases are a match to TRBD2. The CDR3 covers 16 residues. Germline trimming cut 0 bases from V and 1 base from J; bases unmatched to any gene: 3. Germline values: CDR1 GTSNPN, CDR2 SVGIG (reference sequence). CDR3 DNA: TGTGCCTGGAGTGTGAATAGCGGGAGGTCCTACAATGAGCAGTTCTTC. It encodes CAWSVNSGRSYNEQFF.

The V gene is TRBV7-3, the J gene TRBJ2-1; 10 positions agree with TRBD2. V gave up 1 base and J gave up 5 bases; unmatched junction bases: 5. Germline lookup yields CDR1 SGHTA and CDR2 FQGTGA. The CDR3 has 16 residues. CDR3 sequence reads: CASSLIPSGSDNEQFF. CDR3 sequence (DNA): TGTGCCAGCAGCTTAATCCCTAGCGGGAGTGACAATGAGCAGTTCTTC.

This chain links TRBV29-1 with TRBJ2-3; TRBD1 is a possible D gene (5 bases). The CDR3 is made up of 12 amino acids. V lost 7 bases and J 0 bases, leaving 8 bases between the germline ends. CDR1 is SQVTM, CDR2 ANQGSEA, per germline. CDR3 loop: CSERTSTDTQYF. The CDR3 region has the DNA TGCAGCGAGAGGACAAGCACAGATACGCAGTATTTT.

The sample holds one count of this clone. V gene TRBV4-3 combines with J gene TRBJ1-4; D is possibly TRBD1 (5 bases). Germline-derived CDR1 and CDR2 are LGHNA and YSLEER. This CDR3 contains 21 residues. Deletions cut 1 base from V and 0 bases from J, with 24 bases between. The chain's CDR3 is CASSQGRGGITNTATNEKLFF. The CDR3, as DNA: TGCGCCAGCAGCCAAGGTCGGGGGGGGATAACTAACACTGCAACTAATGAAAAACTGTTTTTT.